What follows are 15 T cell receptor beta chains derived from one specimen sequenced in a study of CD8 T cells in ankylosing spondylitis. MiXCR, applied by TCRdb to the 5' RACE reads, yields one record per CDR3 protein. The profile shows some 140,000 distinct CDR3 sequences, around 7.9% of them singletons. The sequencing sample was made of blood, either unsorted or a sorted T cell fraction (not recorded which). The source of these receptors is a female donor with ankylosing spondylitis or in good health (not recorded which).

This clonotype appeared a few times. This chain links TRBV30 with TRBJ1-2; D gene unclear. Germline CDR1 is GTSNPN and CDR2 is SVGIG (reference sequence). The length of the CDR3 is 13 residues. With 5 bases removed from V and 4 bases from J, the gap between germline ends came to 14 bases. DNA of the CDR3: TGTGCCTGGCAAAGACTGAGAGGCTATGGCTACACCTTC. Its translation is CAWQRLRGYGYTF.

The V gene is TRBV4-2, the J gene TRBJ2-7; D gene unclear. The V end was cut by 4 bases, the J end by 5 bases, with 12 bases between. This CDR3 is 13 amino acids long. Germline V gene lookup returns CDR1 LGHNA and CDR2 YNFKEQ. This CDR3 is CASSPGIPNEQYF. The CDR3 DNA reads TGTGCCAGCAGCCCCGGCATCCCCAACGAGCAGTACTTC.

This clonotype was seen ten or more times. The rearrangement links TRBV28 to TRBJ2-7; the D gene is possibly TRBD1 (6 bases). Trimming stripped 10 bases from V and 4 bases from J, with 14 bases between. The CDR3 sequence is 12 residues long. CDR1 is MDHEN and CDR2 is SYDVKM in the germline V gene. The CDR3 DNA sequence: TGTGCCACCGAAAGGACAGAATACGAGCAGTACTTC. The encoded protein is CATERTEYEQYF. Looking up the rest from reference TRBV28 and TRBJ2-7 gives the full variable domain: DVKVTQSSRYLVKRTGEKVFLECVQDMDHENMFWYRQDPGLGLRLIYFSYDVKMKEKGDIPEGYSVSREKKERFSLILESASTNQTSMYLCATERTEYEQYFGPGTRLTVT.

Ten or more counts support this clonotype. The rearrangement links TRBV3-1 to TRBJ2-2, with D possibly being TRBD2 (7 bases). Trimming shortened V by 3 bases and J by 2 bases, and 16 bases separated the two germline ends. The CDR3 is made up of 17 amino acids. Germline V CDR1 and CDR2: LGHDT, YNNKEL (reference sequence). This chain's CDR3 is CASSHLGGGRNTGELFF. Written as DNA, the CDR3 is TGTGCCAGCAGCCATCTGGGAGGGGGACGAAACACCGGGGAGCTGTTTTTT. The whole variable domain, filled in from reference TRBV3-1 and TRBJ2-2, reads DTAVSQTPKYLVTQMGNDKSIKCEQNLGHDTMYWYKQDSKKFLKIMFSYNNKELIINETVPNRFSPKSPDKAHLNLHINSLELGDSAVYFCASSHLGGGRNTGELFFGEGSRLTVL.

The table lists this clonotype with a few counts. The chain links TRBV7-2 to TRBJ2-7; 8 bases match TRBD2. In germline, CDR1 is SGHTA, CDR2 FQGNSA. The CDR3 totals 15 residues. The V and J ends lost 3 bases and 2 bases, in that order; junction bases with no gene match: 6. In nucleotides, the CDR3 is TGTGCCAGCAGCTTGGGCGGGGGGTCCCCCTACGAGCAGTACTTC. This sequence encodes CASSLGGGSPYEQYF.

This clonotype has ten or more counts. DNA of the CDR3: TGTGCCAGCAGCCAAGATCCAGCCTCCACTAGCACAGATACGCAGTATTTT. This codes for CASSQDPASTSTDTQYF. The V and J genes are TRBV14 and TRBJ2-3; D is undetermined. Germline CDR1 is SGHDN and CDR2 is FVKESK. Trimming left V 0 bases short and J 0 bases short, with 13 bases between. This CDR3 contains 17 residues.

Ten or more counts support this clonotype. The CDR3 here is CSVDEGSNQPQHF. The CDR3 nucleotides read TGCAGCGTTGATGAAGGTAGCAATCAGCCCCAGCATTTT. This chain uses TRBV29-1 with TRBJ1-5; no reliable D call. The CDR3 runs to 13 residues. From germline, CDR1 is SQVTM and CDR2 ANQGSEA. Trimming removed 3 bases from V and 0 bases from J, with 6 bases in between.

Only a few counts were recorded for this clonotype. The chain is built from TRBV28 and TRBJ1-5; D remains unclear. The CDR3 spans 12 residues. Trimming took 5 bases from V and 9 from J, leaving 11 bases between them. Germline V gene lookup returns CDR1 MDHEN and CDR2 SYDVKM. This CDR3 is CASSPTASPQHF. The CDR3 DNA sequence: TGTGCCAGCAGTCCTACGGCCTCGCCCCAGCATTTT.

This chain links TRBV20-1 with TRBJ1-3, with D possibly TRBD1 on 6 matching bases. CDR1 is DFQATT and CDR2 is SNEGSKA in the germline V gene (reference sequence). The CDR3 consists of 16 residues. Between the trimmed V and J ends, which lost 0 bases and 3 bases, there was a span of 15 bases. CDR3 nucleotide sequence: TGCAGTGCTAGAGATCCCTGGGGGGCACGTGGAAACACCATATATTTT. Its protein product is CSARDPWGARGNTIYF.

This clonotype was seen many times. The chain employs TRBV7-2 and TRBJ1-4; D is unclear. CDR1 is SGHTA and CDR2 is FQGNSA in the germline V gene. V lost 0 bases to trimming and J lost 10 bases, with 3 bases between them. The CDR3 length is 11 residues. CDR3 residues: CASSLAGKLFF. CDR3 DNA: TGTGCCAGCAGCTTAGCAGGAAAACTGTTTTTT. Variable domain in full (rest from reference TRBV7-2 and TRBJ1-4): GAGVSQSPSNKVTEKGKDVELRCDPISGHTALYWYRQSLGQGLEFLIYFQGNSAPDKSGLPSDRFSAERTGGSVSTLTIQRTQQEDSAVYLCASSLAGKLFFGSGTQLSVL.

This clonotype was observed many times. This chain connects TRBV9 to TRBJ2-7; 10 bases match TRBD1. CDR3 length: 14 amino acids. Trimming at V came to 4 bases and at J to 6 bases, leaving 7 bases not matched to a gene. The V gene's germline CDR1 is SGDLS and CDR2 YYNGEE. The CDR3 coding sequence is TGTGCCAGCAGCTTGGATGGGACAGGGGTCGAGCAGTACTTC. It codes for CASSLDGTGVEQYF.

Ten or more counts support this clonotype. The gene calls are TRBV7-8 and TRBJ1-1; D remains ambiguous. Trimming stripped 2 bases from V and 6 bases from J, with 13 bases between. CDR1 is SGHVS and CDR2 is FQNEAQ in the germline V gene. This CDR3 contains 14 residues. CDR3 in amino acids: CASSLMASSPEAFF. In DNA form, the CDR3 reads TGTGCCAGCAGCTTAATGGCTAGTAGTCCTGAAGCTTTCTTT. Together with reference TRBV7-8 and TRBJ1-1, the CDR3 gives the full variable domain: GAGVSQSPRYKVAKRGQDVALRCDPISGHVSLFWYQQALGQGPEFLTYFQNEAQLDKSGLPSDRFFAERPEGSVSTLKIQRTQQEDSAVYLCASSLMASSPEAFFGQGTRLTVV.

The V gene is TRBV30, the J gene TRBJ2-4, with 11 positions matching TRBD1. V trimming: 7 bases; J trimming: 8 bases; junction bases outside the gene matches: 10. The germline gives CDR1 GTSNPN, CDR2 SVGIG (reference sequence). The CDR3 loop spans 14 amino acids. The CDR3, as DNA: TGTGCCTTCACGGGACAGGGGGTCCCGGACATTCAGTACTTC. Translated: CAFTGQGVPDIQYF.

Many counts were recorded for this clonotype. V is TRBV5-1 and J is TRBJ2-1; D gene unclear. The germline V gene encodes CDR1 SGHRS and CDR2 YFSETQ. The length of the CDR3 is 15 residues. Trimming took off 5 bases at V and 0 bases at J, with 12 bases between the two ends. The chain's CDR3 is CASRNIQRSYNEQFF. The CDR3 DNA sequence: TGCGCCAGCAGGAATATCCAGCGCTCCTACAATGAGCAGTTCTTC. The full variable domain, in which reference TRBV5-1 and TRBJ2-1 provide the parts outside the CDR3, is KAGVTQTPRYLIKTRGQQVTLSCSPISGHRSVSWYQQTPGQGLQFLFEYFSETQRNKGNFPGRFSGRQFSNSRSEMNVSTLELGDSALYLCASRNIQRSYNEQFFGPGTRLTVL.

This clonotype was picked up many times. This chain links TRBV5-1 with TRBJ2-1; weak D call: TRBD1 (6 bases). The CDR3 length is 15 residues. Germline V gene sequence: CDR1 SGHRS, CDR2 YFSETQ. V dropped 1 base and J dropped 3 bases, with 11 bases sitting between them. In DNA, the CDR3 is TGCGCCAGCAGCTTGATTGGGGGCCTCTACAATGAGCAGTTCTTC. This translates into CASSLIGGLYNEQFF.